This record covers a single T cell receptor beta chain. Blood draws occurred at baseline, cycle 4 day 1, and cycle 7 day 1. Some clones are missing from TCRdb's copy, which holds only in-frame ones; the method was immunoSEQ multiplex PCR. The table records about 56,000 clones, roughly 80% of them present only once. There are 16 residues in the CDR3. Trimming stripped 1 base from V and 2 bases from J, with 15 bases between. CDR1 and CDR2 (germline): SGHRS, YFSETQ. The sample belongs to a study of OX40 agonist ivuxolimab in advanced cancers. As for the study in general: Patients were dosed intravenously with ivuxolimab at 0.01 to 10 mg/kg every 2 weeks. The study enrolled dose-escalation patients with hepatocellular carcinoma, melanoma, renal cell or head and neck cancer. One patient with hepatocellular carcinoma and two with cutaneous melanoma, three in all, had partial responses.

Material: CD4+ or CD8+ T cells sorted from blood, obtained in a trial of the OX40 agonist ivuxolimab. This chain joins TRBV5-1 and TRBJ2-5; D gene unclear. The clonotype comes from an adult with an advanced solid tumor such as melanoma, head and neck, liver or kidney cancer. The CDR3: CASSLISAIAQETQYF. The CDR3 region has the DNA TGCGCCAGCAGCTTGATCTCAGCAATAGCACAAGAGACCCAGTACTTC.